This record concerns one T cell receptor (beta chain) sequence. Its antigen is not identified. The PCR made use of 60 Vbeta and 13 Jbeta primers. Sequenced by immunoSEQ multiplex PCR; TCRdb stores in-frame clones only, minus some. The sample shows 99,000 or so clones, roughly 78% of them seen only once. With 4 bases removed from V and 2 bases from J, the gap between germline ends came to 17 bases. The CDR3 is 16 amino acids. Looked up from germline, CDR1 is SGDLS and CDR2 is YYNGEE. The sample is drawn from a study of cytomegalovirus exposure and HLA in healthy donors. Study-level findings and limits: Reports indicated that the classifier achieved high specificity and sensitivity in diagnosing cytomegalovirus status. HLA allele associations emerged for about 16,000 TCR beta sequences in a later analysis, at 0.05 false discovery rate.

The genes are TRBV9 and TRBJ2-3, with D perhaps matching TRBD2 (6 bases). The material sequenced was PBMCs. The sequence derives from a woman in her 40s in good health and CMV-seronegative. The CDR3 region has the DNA TGTGCCAGCAGCATCGGACTATCCAGCGTCACAGATACGCAGTATTTT. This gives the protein CASSIGLSSVTDTQYF.